This T cell receptor beta chain was sequenced for a study of response to subunit inactivated influenza vaccine. Findings and caveats of the study: Authors suggested each seasonal flu vaccination may recruit only limited numbers of new T cells.

TCRdb called the RT-PCR reads again in MiXCR, with one record for every CDR3 protein. The sample records roughly 650,000 distinct CDR3 sequences, approximately 15% being singletons. Germline assignment: CDR1 SGHTA and CDR2 FQGNSA. This CDR3 contains 16 residues. Between the trimmed V and J ends, which lost 0 bases and 1 base, there was a span of 12 bases. Notes on this clonotype: Its antigen is as yet unknown.

V and J are TRBV7-2 and TRBJ1-1, with no clear D. The sequencing here drew on PBMCs from blood, taken roughly 12 days after vaccination. This sequence originates from a man aged 50 to 60 who received an inactivated influenza vaccine. The CDR3 DNA is TGTGCCAGCAGCTTAGCGCTCGTGGGAGCGAACACTGAAGCTTTCTTT. It specifies CASSLALVGANTEAFF. Full variable domain (missing parts from reference TRBV7-2 and TRBJ1-1): GAGVSQSPSNKVTEKGKDVELRCDPISGHTALYWYRQSLGQGLEFLIYFQGNSAPDKSGLPSDRFSAERTGGSVSTLTIQRTQQEDSAVYLCASSLALVGANTEAFFGQGTRLTVV.